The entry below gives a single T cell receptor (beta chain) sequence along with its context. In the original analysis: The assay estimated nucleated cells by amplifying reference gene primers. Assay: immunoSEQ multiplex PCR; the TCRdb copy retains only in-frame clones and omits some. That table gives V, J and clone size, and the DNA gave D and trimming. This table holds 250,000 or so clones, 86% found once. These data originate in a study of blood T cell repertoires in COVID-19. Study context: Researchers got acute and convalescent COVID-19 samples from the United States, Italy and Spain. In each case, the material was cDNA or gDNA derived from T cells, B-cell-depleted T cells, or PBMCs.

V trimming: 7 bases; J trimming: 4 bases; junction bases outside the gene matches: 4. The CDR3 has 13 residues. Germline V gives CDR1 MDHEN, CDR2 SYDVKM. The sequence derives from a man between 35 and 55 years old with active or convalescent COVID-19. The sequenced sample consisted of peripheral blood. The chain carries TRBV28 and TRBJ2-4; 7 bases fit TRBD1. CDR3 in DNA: TGTGCCAGCAAAGGGGGCGGAAAAAACATTCAGTACTTC. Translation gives CASKGGGKNIQYF. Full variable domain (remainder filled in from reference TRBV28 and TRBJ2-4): DVKVTQSSRYLVKRTGEKVFLECVQDMDHENMFWYRQDPGLGLRLIYFSYDVKMKEKGDIPEGYSVSREKKERFSLILESASTNQTSMYLCASKGGGKNIQYFGAGTRLSVL.